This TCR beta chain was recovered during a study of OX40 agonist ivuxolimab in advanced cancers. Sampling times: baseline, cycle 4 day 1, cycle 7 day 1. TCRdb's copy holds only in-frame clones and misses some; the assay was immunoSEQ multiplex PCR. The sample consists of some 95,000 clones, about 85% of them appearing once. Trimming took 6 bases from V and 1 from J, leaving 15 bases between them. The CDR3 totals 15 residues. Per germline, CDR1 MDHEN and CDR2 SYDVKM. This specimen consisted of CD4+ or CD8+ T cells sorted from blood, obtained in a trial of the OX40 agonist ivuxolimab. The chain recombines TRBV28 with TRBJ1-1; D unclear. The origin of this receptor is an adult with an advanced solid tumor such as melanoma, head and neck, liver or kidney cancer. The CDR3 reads CASSPVGSENTEAFF. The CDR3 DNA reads TGTGCCAGCAGCCCCGTTGGGAGCGAGAACACTGAAGCTTTCTTT.